This TCR beta chain came from a study of T cell responses to AZD1222 COVID-19 vaccine. The table came from immunoSEQ multiplex PCR; TCRdb's copy has only in-frame clones and leaves some out. The repertoire includes approximately 80,000 clones, around 90% of them detected once, and roughly 24% sits in the top ten. Overall study results and limits: Spike-wide vaccine-associated CD4 TCRs dominated at 160-218 and 743-854. AZD1222 recipients seropositive at baseline numbered only 5 or 6.

This clone is a singleton in its sample. As yet, its antigen is unknown. Trimming cost V 6 bases and J 7 bases; bases outside gene matches: 16. Germline V gene data show CDR1 as MNHEY and CDR2 as SMNVEV (reference sequence). The CDR3 is 16 residues long. This chain uses TRBV27 with TRBJ1-1; 8 bases align to TRBD1. The receptor comes from an adult in good health. The sequenced sample was peripheral blood, obtained on day 0 of AZD1222 vaccination. The CDR3 region has the DNA TGTGCCAGCAGCCTGACCGTTCAGGGGGCCCCGATTGAAGCTTTCTTT. This translates into CASSLTVQGAPIEAFF.